This TCR beta chain was documented in a study of T cell responses to AZD1222 COVID-19 vaccine. Study-wide background: Some second doses came at about 4 weeks and others at about 12 weeks; these were pooled.

Whole-study findings and limits: Seropositive AZD1222 recipients at baseline numbered only five or six. The repertoires were collected only after the peak T cell response. Rises in breadth and depth of Spike-specific TCRs came after two AZD1222 doses.

V dropped 2 bases and J dropped 1 base, with 11 bases sitting between them. Germline V gene sequence: CDR1 SGHRS, CDR2 YFSETQ. This CDR3 comprises 15 residues. Worth noting for this clone: Its antigen is unknown.

Libraries were prepared by immunoSEQ multiplex PCR; TCRdb keeps only in-frame clonotypes and omits some of them. There are approximately 80,000 clones in the sample; 85% to 90% occur only once, and roughly 29% lies in the top ten. The starting material was peripheral blood, obtained on day 0 of AZD1222 vaccination. The TCR originated in an adult in good health. V and J are TRBV5-1 and TRBJ2-3; D call uncertain. CDR3 sequence (DNA): TGCGCCAGCAGCTTTCGGCCGCAGGGCACAGATACGCAGTATTTT. Protein sequence: CASSFRPQGTDTQYF.